Listed below are T cell receptor beta chains from one sample, sequenced in a study of blood T cell repertoires in COVID-19. TCRdb's copy holds only in-frame clones and misses some; the assay was immunoSEQ multiplex PCR. Found here are a few hundred thousand clones, about 88% of them singletons; the top ten hold over 4%. Sequencing was carried out using peripheral blood. The origin of the receptors is a man in his fifties or sixties who had recovered from COVID-19. Each CDR3 is given without its conserved first and last residue.

j_call	cdr3_length	v_call	cdr3_aa
TRBJ2-5	14	TRBV5-1	ASSSGGGGIQETQY
TRBJ1-6	13	TRBV2	ASSGPGQGISPLH
TRBJ1-1	14	TRBV5-4	ASSRPGGGKNTEAF
TRBJ1-4	15	TRBV5-4	ASSLPGTGARNEKLF
TRBJ1-1	11	TRBV3-1/TRBV3-2	ASSSARFSEAF
TRBJ2-7	13	TRBV5-1	ASSLAGTGGHEQY
TRBJ2-1	13	TRBV11-2	ASSSTGGAYNEQF
TRBJ1-2	13	TRBV4-2	ASSQEGRASYGYT
TRBJ2-3	16	TRBV5-8	ASSSQGAAGGFTDTQY
TRBJ1-5	11	TRBV28	ASSDGDNQPQH
TRBJ2-5	13	TRBV7-3	ASRQGLGPEETQY
TRBJ2-7	10	TRBV18	ASSPGLTEQY
TRBJ1-2	11	TRBV7-9	ASSLVRSYGYT
TRBJ2-6	17	TRBV7-3	ASSLRGLAEFSGANVLT
TRBJ1-2	11	TRBV9	ASSVAQDRGYT
TRBJ1-5	13	TRBV3-1/TRBV3-2	ASSPDSNSNQPQH
TRBJ2-7	12	TRBV23-1	ASRITRFSYEQY
TRBJ2-5	14	TRBV7-7	ASSLRTGGYVETQY
TRBJ2-5	13	TRBV2	ASSERLTAGKTQY
TRBJ1-2	12	TRBV6-5	ASRRTGLYYGYT
TRBJ1-6	12	TRBV18	ASSPTGDNSPLH
TRBJ2-5	14	TRBV5-8	ASSLGLAGERETQY
TRBJ2-1	11	TRBV28	ASTFGGGNEQF
TRBJ2-2	14	TRBV10-3	AISERGVVSTGELF
TRBJ2-1	14	TRBV11-3	ASSLFSGASYNEQF
TRBJ2-7	13	TRBV4-2	ASSHHGTSGYEQY
TRBJ1-5	13	TRBV11-2	ASSSIGGEAQPQH
TRBJ2-7	12	TRBV5-8	ASTILAVRNEQY
TRBJ2-7	11	TRBV11-2	ASSLDVGIEQY
TRBJ1-1	13	TRBV19	ASSIRPEPNTEAF
TRBJ1-5	16	TRBV4-2	ASSQDFPSDPGDQPQH
TRBJ2-7	12	TRBV13	ASSSRGPTYEQY
TRBJ2-1	12	TRBV10-2	ASTIIEGYNEQF
TRBJ1-2	10	TRBV5-4	ASSLQQYGYT
TRBJ1-1	11	TRBV9	ASSAEPELSAF
TRBJ2-2	13	TRBV5-1	ASSLRTGDTGELF
TRBJ1-2	13	TRBV6-1	ASSEFQGLGYGYT
TRBJ1-1	11	TRBV19	ASSEPMNTEAF
TRBJ2-7	13	TRBV6-4	ASSPQGQGPYEQY
TRBJ1-5	13	TRBV4-2	ASSQGGTGDQPQH
TRBJ1-1	13	TRBV18	ASSPQGTGRDEAF
TRBJ2-3	12	TRBV7-9	ASSLGTSTDTQY
TRBJ1-1	13	TRBV5-1	ASKSTGGTNTEAF
TRBJ2-7	10	TRBV2	ASRQPPGEQY
TRBJ2-6	15	TRBV7-2	ASSYRVLSSGANVLT
TRBJ2-2	16	TRBV5-8	ASIPARFRLTNTGELF
TRBJ2-1	15	TRBV6-2/TRBV6-3	ASSSVGQGGSYNEQF
TRBJ2-2	12	TRBV5-1	ASAAAANTGELF
TRBJ2-3	14	TRBV9	ASSVAGGGRTDTQY
TRBJ1-4	10	TRBV18	ASHPGGEKLF
TRBJ1-5	13	TRBV5-6	ASSLGTGIGQPQH
TRBJ1-6	14	TRBV30	AWSRDRGRDGSPLH
TRBJ1-1	12	TRBV7-9	ASSTGQPSTEAF
TRBJ1-4	13	TRBV2	ASSDRTGGNEKLF
TRBJ2-3	12	TRBV3-1/TRBV3-2	ASSELQGPDTQY
TRBJ2-7	13	TRBV27	ASTPSSGGAREQY
TRBJ2-2	13	TRBV4-2	ASSRGQGETGELF